These 21 T cell receptor beta chains came from one sample sequenced in a study of control samples from healthy donors and cancer patients. Sequenced by immunoSEQ multiplex PCR; TCRdb stores in-frame clones only, minus some. There are some 220,000 clones in the sample; about 94% occur only once, and about 1.6% lies in the top ten. Sequenced: blood. The receptor source for this set is a man over 45 in good health.

This clone was recorded once. V and J are TRBV11-2 and TRBJ1-2, with a weak D call TRBD1 (5 bases). The CDR3 extends over 13 amino acids. V was pared by 8 bases and J by 2 bases, with 12 bases between. The V gene's germline CDR1 is SGHAT and CDR2 FQNNGV. CDR3 protein: CASRPGENYGYTF. The CDR3 DNA is TGTGCCAGCCGTCCGGGGGAGAACTATGGCTACACCTTC.

This rearrangement joins TRBV21-1 to TRBJ1-2. TRBV21-1 counts as a pseudogene. The CDR3 runs 13 residues. CDR3 bases: TGTGCCAGCAGCCCCGGGGGTAACTATGGCTACACCTTC. Translation gives CASSPGGNYGYTF.

V usage is TRBV19 and J usage is TRBJ2-6, with D hard to call. The length of the CDR3 is 17 residues. Per germline, CDR1 LNHDA and CDR2 SQIVND (reference sequence). V gave up 5 bases and J gave up 3 bases, with 17 bases separating them. The CDR3 region is CASSLRVELVGANVLTF. The CDR3 DNA reads TGTGCCAGTAGTCTTCGGGTTGAATTGGTTGGGGCCAACGTCCTGACTTTC.

This clone appeared a single time. V and J are TRBV28 and TRBJ1-6; 8 bases align to TRBD1. With 6 bases clipped from V and 6 bases from J, the junction kept 4 bases outside the gene matches. Germline V lookup: CDR1 MDHEN, CDR2 SYDVKM. The CDR3 contains 14 residues. As DNA, the CDR3 is TGTGCCAGCAGCCCAGGGGGCCGTAATTCACCCCTCCACTTT. Its translation: CASSPGGRNSPLHF.

V is TRBV7-9 and J is TRBJ2-2, with TRBD2 identical over 10 bases. Germline values: CDR1 SEHNR, CDR2 FQNEAQ (reference sequence). This CDR3 has 17 residues. J lost 5 bases, V lost 6 bases, and 12 bases had no gene match. The CDR3 protein is CASSAKTGLASTGELFF. CDR3 coding DNA: TGTGCCAGCAGTGCCAAGACGGGACTAGCGTCGACCGGGGAGCTGTTTTTT.

The chain is built from TRBV14 and TRBJ1-6; TRBD1 matches at 7 bases. J was trimmed by 7 bases and V by 8 bases; bases with no gene match: 11. The CDR3 has 15 amino acids. Germline V gives CDR1 SGHDN, CDR2 FVKESK. The CDR3 is CASGFYRGGNSPLHF. DNA of the CDR3: TGTGCCAGCGGGTTCTACAGGGGTGGCAATTCACCCCTCCACTTT.

The rearrangement uses TRBV6-2 or TRBV6-3 and TRBJ2-7; the D call may be TRBD1 or TRBD2 (5 bases each). The germline CDR1 and CDR2 sequences are MNHEY and SVGEGT. The CDR3 is made up of 14 amino acids. Trimming took off 4 bases at V and 0 bases at J, with 10 bases between the two ends. In DNA, the CDR3 is TGTGCCAGCAGTTCCCCGGGGACCTCCTACGAGCAGTACTTC. Translation: CASSSPGTSYEQYF.

Only one count was recorded for this clone. The chain joins TRBV4-1 to TRBJ1-2; D is possibly TRBD1 (5 bases). The V and J ends lost 4 bases and 4 bases respectively, with 16 bases between them. Germline V CDR1 and CDR2: MGHRA, YSYEKL. The CDR3 extends over 15 amino acids. CDR3 amino acids: CASSPRQPGGYGYTF. DNA for the CDR3: TGCGCCAGCAGCCCACGACAGCCCGGGGGCTATGGCTACACCTTC.

The chain uses TRBV19 and TRBJ2-2; D perhaps matches TRBD1 (6 bases). V was clipped by 6 bases and J by 1 base, with 9 bases between them. The CDR3 consists of 14 residues. Germline CDR1 LNHDA, CDR2 SQIVND (reference sequence). The DNA of the CDR3 is TGTGCCAGTAGGAGACAGGTGAACACCGGGGAGCTGTTTTTT. It yields the protein CASRRQVNTGELFF.

Concerning this clone: One junction end disagrees with the germline gene, perhaps due to a read error. CDR3 nucleotide sequence: TGTGCTAGCAGTGCCCCGGGCGGGGGGCCTTCTGAGCAGTTCTTC. Translating gives CASSAPGGGPSEQFF. This rearrangement joins TRBV7-7 to TRBJ2-1; 8 bases align to TRBD2. Germline values: CDR1 SSHAT, CDR2 FNYEAQ (reference sequence). The CDR3 is 15 amino acids.

V usage is TRBV6-5 and J usage is TRBJ1-5; no firm D call. V was pared by 5 bases and J by 0 bases, with 8 bases between. Germline CDR1 and CDR2: MNHEY and SVGAGI. The CDR3 loop spans 14 amino acids. The CDR3 here is CASSRGNSNQPQHF. Here the CDR3 DNA reads TGTGCCAGCAGTCGCGGGAATAGCAATCAGCCCCAGCATTTT.

V gene TRBV4-3 combines with J gene TRBJ2-5, with a tentative D call TRBD2 (5 bases). Trimming left V 2 bases short and J 1 base short, with 11 bases between. The CDR3 spans 15 residues. The germline CDR1 and CDR2 sequences are LGHNA and YSLEER. CDR3 coding DNA: TGCGCCAGCAGCCAAAGCGGCAGCGGCCAAGAGACCCAGTACTTC. This codes for CASSQSGSGQETQYF.

This chain links TRBV24-1 with TRBJ1-4, with a weak D call TRBD1 (6 bases). Germline CDR1 and CDR2: KGHDR and SFDVKD. V dropped 2 bases and J dropped 7 bases, with 13 bases sitting between them. The CDR3 is 15 residues long. CDR3 in DNA: TGTGCCACCAGTGATTCACAGGGCTCGGGTGAAAAACTGTTTTTT. As protein: CATSDSQGSGEKLFF.

The genes are TRBV19 and TRBJ1-1; 8 bases are shared with TRBD1. The CDR3 covers 13 residues. V trimming: 2 bases; J trimming: 4 bases; junction bases outside the gene matches: 0. CDR1 is LNHDA, CDR2 SQIVND, per germline (reference sequence). The DNA of the CDR3 is TGTGCCAGTAGTATAACAGGGGGCACTGAAGCTTTCTTT. Amino acids: CASSITGGTEAFF. The whole variable domain, remainder taken from reference TRBV19 and TRBJ1-1, is DGGITQSPKYLFRKEGQNVTLSCEQNLNHDAMYWYRQDPGQGLRLIYYSQIVNDFQKGDIAEGYSVSREKKESFPLTVTSAQKNPTAFYLCASSITGGTEAFFGQGTRLTVV.

This clone was observed a single time. This chain links TRBV18 with TRBJ1-1, with 9 nucleotides matching TRBD1. CDR1 and CDR2 (germline): KGHSH, LQKENI. The trim removed 6 bases at V and 1 base at J, leaving 12 bases unmatched. The CDR3 length is 17 residues. In nucleotides, the CDR3 is TGTGCCAGCTCGCATAACAGGGGGCAACGAGGGAACACTGAAGCTTTCTTT. Translating gives CASSHNRGQRGNTEAFF.

The chain joins TRBV6-5 to TRBJ1-1; D gene ambiguous. The CDR3 runs to 15 residues. The germline V gene has CDR1 MNHEY and CDR2 SVGAGI. V dropped 6 bases and J dropped 0 bases, with 14 bases sitting between them. CDR3 loop: CASRVGPVMNTEAFF. The CDR3 nucleotides are TGTGCCAGCAGGGTCGGACCCGTCATGAACACTGAAGCTTTCTTT.

This rearrangement joins TRBV5-1 to TRBJ1-3, with 12 bases matching TRBD1. The CDR3 loop spans 17 amino acids. The trim removed 4 bases at V and 5 bases at J, leaving 10 bases unmatched. Germline V gives CDR1 SGHRS, CDR2 YFSETQ. The CDR3 region has the DNA TGCGCCAGCAGCCCTACGCCGGGACAGGGGGCGAGAAACACCATATATTTT. It yields the protein CASSPTPGQGARNTIYF.

The count of this clone is one. This chain uses TRBV18 with TRBJ1-5, with D tentatively TRBD1 (6 bases). V gave up 3 bases and J gave up 3 bases, with 12 bases separating them. The germline gives CDR1 KGHSH, CDR2 LQKENI. This CDR3 is built from 15 residues. The CDR3 loop is CASSPDRQDNQPQHF. The CDR3 nucleotides read TGTGCCAGCTCACCCGATAGACAGGACAATCAGCCCCAGCATTTT.

V and J are TRBV28 and TRBJ1-6, with D unresolved. This CDR3 comprises 16 residues. Trimming cost V 6 bases and J 13 bases, with 25 bases left between them. Germline V gene sequence: CDR1 MDHEN, CDR2 SYDVKM. CDR3 in DNA: TGTGCCAGCAGCCCCGCCCAAACAAGGGCTCCTACTCCCCTCCACTTT. It specifies CASSPAQTRAPTPLHF.

The J gene is TRBJ1-2, the V gene TRBV6-5; TRBD1 agrees at 7 bases. V dropped 9 bases and J dropped 3; count of bases not matched to a gene: 7. Germline CDR1 and CDR2: MNHEY and SVGAGI. The CDR3 consists of 13 residues. The CDR3 spells CASSGGLDYGYTF. The CDR3 coding sequence is TGTGCCAGTTCAGGGGGACTCGACTATGGCTACACCTTC.

This chain connects TRBV7-9 to TRBJ2-6; tentatively, D is TRBD1 (6 bases). The length of the CDR3 is 17 residues. The germline V and J ends were trimmed by 1 base and 0 bases, with 10 bases remaining between them. Germline values: CDR1 SEHNR, CDR2 FQNEAQ (reference sequence). The CDR3 here is CASSLGQGSSGANVLTF. In DNA form, the CDR3 reads TGTGCCAGCAGCTTAGGGCAGGGGAGCTCTGGGGCCAACGTCCTGACTTTC.